The clone carrying this T cell receptor beta chain was seen a single time. Method: immunoSEQ multiplex PCR; TCRdb's copy keeps in-frame clones and lacks some. The table records about 14,000 clones, 87% of them present only once. These data originate in a study of blood T cell repertoires in COVID-19. The CDR3 contains 16 residues. V was pared by 3 bases and J by 2 bases, with 5 bases of the junction left unmatched. Germline CDR1 is SGHDT and CDR2 is YYEEEE. The specimen sequenced was peripheral blood. The receptor was derived from a human donor with active COVID-19. The donor label of this sample is uncertain. The J gene is TRBJ2-2, the V gene TRBV5-6; 9 bases match TRBD1. CDR3 DNA: TGTGCCAGCAGCTGGCGGACAGGGGCTAACACCGGGGAGCTGTTTTTT. Translating gives CASSWRTGANTGELFF.